These 2 T cell receptor beta chains were sequenced from one sample in a study of blood T cell repertoires in COVID-19 (dated by TCRdb to 2019 to 2021). To prepare the library, the immunoSEQ multiplex PCR assay was applied. TCRdb stores this immuneACCESS table with in-frame sequences only. Part of the clones is absent; in the studies checked, under half of the shortfall reflects unresolved V genes, and no reason is known for the rest. The sample profile shows approximately 210,000 clones; approximately 82% of them were found once. Around 12% of the sample lies in the top ten. Sequencing was done on a sample of peripheral blood. The receptors derive from a woman between 35 and 50 years old with acute or convalescent COVID-19.

The rearrangement links TRBV2 to TRBJ2-5; 12 nucleotides agree with TRBD2. Germline lookup yields CDR1 SNHLY and CDR2 FYNNEI. The V gene end was trimmed by 3 bases and the J gene end by 10 bases; junction bases not matched to a gene: 6. The CDR3 length is 14 residues. DNA for the CDR3: TGTGCCAGCAGTGAGTCGACTAGCGGGAGAGACCAGTACTTC. Residues: CASSESTSGRDQYF.

V usage is TRBV11-3 and J usage is TRBJ1-6; 7 positions agree with TRBD1. The germline CDR1 and CDR2 sequences are SGHNT and YENEEA. V lost 3 bases, J lost 5 bases, and 1 base stayed unmatched. This CDR3 has 14 amino acids. CDR3 region: CASSFTGDNSPLHF. As DNA, the CDR3 is TGTGCCAGCAGCTTTACAGGGGATAATTCACCCCTCCACTTT. Drawing the rest from reference TRBV11-3 and TRBJ1-6, the complete variable domain is EAGVVQSPRYKIIEKKQPVAFWCNPISGHNTLYWYLQNLGQGPELLIRYENEEAVDDSQLPKDRFSAERLKGVDSTLKIQPAELGDSAVYLCASSFTGDNSPLHFGNGTRLTVT.